The entry that follows covers one TCR beta chain sequence. This entry belongs to a study of shared clonotypes between healthy human individuals. Method: immunoSEQ multiplex PCR; TCRdb's copy keeps in-frame clones and lacks some. The table lists 660,000 or so clones, approximately 96% of them singletons. Naive CD8 cells were CD45RO-negative, positively selected for CCR7, excluding terminally differentiated effector memory CD45RA+ cells. The sample was naive CD8+ T cells sorted from blood. The TCR comes from a woman younger than 45 in good health.

CDR3 nucleotides: TGTGCCAGCAGCGCAGGGGCCGGGGGCGTCTATGGCTACACCTTC. Translated, it gives CASSAGAGGVYGYTF. The chain has TRBV9 and TRBJ1-2; D might be TRBD1 (6 bases). Germline CDR1 SGDLS, CDR2 YYNGEE. CDR3 size: 15 residues. V lost 3 bases to trimming and J lost 4 bases, with 16 bases between them.